Below, 21 T cell receptor beta chains from the same sample are listed, as sequenced in a study of T cells in Graves' hyperthyroidism and ophthalmopathy. Template material for amplifying TCR beta CDR3 regions consisted of RNA transcripts. HTBI primers were the set used in a first-round RT-PCR of the TCR CDR3. TCRdb re-called the multiplex PCR reads with MiXCR, one entry per CDR3 protein. The sample records 540,000 or so distinct CDR3 sequences, 15% to 17% being singletons. What was sequenced was blood. The receptors were gathered from a woman in her twenties or thirties with Graves' hyperthyroidism.

Many counts were recorded for this clonotype. The chain employs TRBV29-1 and TRBJ2-7; D is unclear. V gave up 7 bases and J gave up 2 bases, with 12 bases separating them. Germline-derived CDR1 and CDR2 are SQVTM and ANQGSEA. The CDR3 has 12 residues. CDR3 sequence: CSGTSATYEQYF. CDR3 DNA: TGCAGCGGCACGAGCGCGACCTACGAGCAGTACTTC.

A few counts support this clonotype. The chain combines TRBV5-8 with TRBJ2-1, with D unclear. Germline-derived CDR1 and CDR2 are SGHTS and YDEGEE. The CDR3 has 16 residues. With 0 bases removed from V and 2 bases from J, the gap between germline ends came to 12 bases. The chain's CDR3 is CASSLGGTGPYNEQFF. In DNA form, the CDR3 reads TGTGCCAGCAGCTTGGGGGGAACGGGTCCCTACAATGAGCAGTTCTTC.

V gene TRBV28 combines with J gene TRBJ1-1, with 7 bases fitting TRBD1. Germline V lookup: CDR1 MDHEN, CDR2 SYDVKM. V shed 5 bases and J 1 base; nucleotides not matched to a gene: 10. This CDR3 spans 16 amino acids. Here the CDR3 reads CASSLNPGTENTEAFF. The CDR3 DNA reads as TGTGCCAGCAGTCTAAACCCAGGGACAGAGAACACTGAAGCTTTCTTT.

In this sample, this clonotype turned up a few times. V gene TRBV15 combines with J gene TRBJ2-3, with TRBD2 as a possible D gene (6 bases). CDR1 is LNHNV and CDR2 is YYDKDF in the germline V gene (reference sequence). V dropped 3 bases and J dropped 12 bases, with 13 bases sitting between them. The CDR3 is made up of 12 amino acids. The CDR3 nucleotides are TGTGCCACCAGCAGGGGACTCGAGGGTCAGTATTTT. This sequence encodes CATSRGLEGQYF.

Notes on this clonotype: This may be a read error, as it is one base from a much larger clone. The V gene is TRBV3-1, the J gene TRBJ2-3; TRBD2 matches 7 bases. This CDR3 has 15 residues. Germline V gene lookup returns CDR1 LGHDT and CDR2 YNNKEL (reference sequence). This chain's CDR3 is CASSGGEGMTDTQCF. CDR3 bases: TGTGCCAGCAGCGGTGGGGAGGGTATGACAGATACGCAGTGTTTT.

This clonotype was picked up a small number of times. This sequence joins TRBV12-3 or TRBV12-4 and TRBJ2-3; 8 bases align to TRBD2. V shed 4 bases and J 5 bases; nucleotides not matched to a gene: 8. The CDR3 is 15 amino acids. CDR3 protein: CASSWVGAGGDTQYF. For the CDR3, the DNA is TGTGCCAGCAGTTGGGTAGGGGCGGGAGGAGATACGCAGTATTTT.

This clonotype showed up many times. V gene TRBV20-1 combines with J gene TRBJ2-7, with 7 bases identical to TRBD2. Germline V CDR1 and CDR2: DFQATT, SNEGSKA (reference sequence). Unmatched junction bases numbered 7, after V lost 2 bases and J lost 0 bases. This CDR3 region has 15 residues. This chain's CDR3 is CSARSPAGSSYEQYF. CDR3 in DNA: TGCAGTGCTAGAAGCCCAGCGGGGAGCTCCTACGAGCAGTACTTC.

This clonotype was seen ten or more times. The chain employs TRBV6-6 and TRBJ1-4; D is possibly TRBD1 (6 bases). The CDR3 length is 13 residues. The V end was cut by 0 bases, the J end by 12 bases, with 11 bases between. The germline V gene has CDR1 MNHNY and CDR2 SVGAGI (reference sequence). The CDR3: CASSYSSGAELFF. DNA of the CDR3: TGTGCCAGCAGTTACTCCTCAGGGGCGGAACTGTTTTTT.

The table lists this clonotype with a few counts. The CDR3 region has the DNA TGTGCCAGCAGTGATAGCGGGAAGGCGTATTACAATGAGCAGTTCTTC. Protein sequence: CASSDSGKAYYNEQFF. The chain recombines TRBV6-4 with TRBJ2-1; 8 bases align to TRBD2. V lost 3 bases to trimming and J lost 4 bases; unmatched junction nucleotides: 8. Germline loops: CDR1 MRHNA, CDR2 SNTAGT. CDR3 length: 16 residues.

The chain uses TRBV19 and TRBJ1-5; weak D call: TRBD1 (6 bases). The germline V gene has CDR1 LNHDA and CDR2 SQIVND (reference sequence). There are 15 residues in the CDR3. V was cut by 4 bases and J by 0 bases, with 10 bases left in between. The CDR3 protein is CASSNDRYSNQPQHF. In DNA, the CDR3 is TGTGCCAGTAGTAACGACAGGTATAGCAATCAGCCCCAGCATTTT.

The table lists this clonotype with a few counts. This chain uses TRBV12-5 with TRBJ1-4, with a weak D call TRBD1 (5 bases). Germline V gene lookup returns CDR1 LGHNT and CDR2 FRNRAP. CDR3 length: 14 residues. V lost 7 bases and J 4 bases, leaving 13 bases between the germline ends. The CDR3 sequence: CASAPTRGNEKLFF. The CDR3, as DNA: TGTGCTAGTGCCCCGACAAGGGGTAATGAAAAACTGTTTTTT.

This clonotype was recorded many times. The chain uses TRBV28 and TRBJ2-3; D remains ambiguous. Germline values: CDR1 MDHEN, CDR2 SYDVKM. The CDR3 covers 15 residues. The V gene lost 6 bases and the J gene lost 6 bases, with 19 bases spanning the gap. The CDR3 DNA is TGTGCCAGCAGAGCCTTTAGTCAGAAGTTGGATACGCAGTATTTT. Translating gives CASRAFSQKLDTQYF.

The V call is TRBV5-1, the J call TRBJ2-2; 9 nucleotides line up with TRBD1. J was trimmed by 6 bases and V by 0 bases; bases with no gene match: 3. The CDR3 runs to 15 residues. Germline loops: CDR1 SGHRS, CDR2 YFSETQ. The CDR3 coding sequence is TGCGCCAGCAGCTTGGATTGGACAGGGGCCGGGGAGCTGTTTTTT. This gives the protein CASSLDWTGAGELFF. The whole variable domain, remainder taken from reference TRBV5-1 and TRBJ2-2, is KAGVTQTPRYLIKTRGQQVTLSCSPISGHRSVSWYQQTPGQGLQFLFEYFSETQRNKGNFPGRFSGRQFSNSRSEMNVSTLELGDSALYLCASSLDWTGAGELFFGEGSRLTVL.

This clonotype was counted many times. This chain joins TRBV29-1 and TRBJ2-1, with D tentatively TRBD2 (6 bases). This CDR3 comprises 13 residues. Germline V CDR1 and CDR2: SQVTM, ANQGSEA. V lost 3 bases, J lost 8 bases, and 14 bases lay in between. In DNA, the CDR3 is TGCAGCGTTGAGGACTACCAGACCGATGAGCAGTTCTTC. Its translation is CSVEDYQTDEQFF.

This sequence joins TRBV5-1 and TRBJ2-2; D gene ambiguous. Germline-derived CDR1 and CDR2 are SGHRS and YFSETQ. Between the trimmed V and J ends, which lost 0 bases and 7 bases, there was a span of 7 bases. The CDR3 runs to 13 residues. The CDR3 here is CASSLEAVGELFF. CDR3 bases: TGCGCCAGCAGCTTGGAGGCGGTCGGGGAGCTGTTTTTT.

As concerns this clonotype: Just one base apart from a much larger clone, this may be a read error. The chain recombines TRBV29-1 with TRBJ2-1; D unresolved. Trimming removed 6 bases at V and 11 bases at J, with 20 bases between. The CDR3 totals 13 residues. Germline assignment: CDR1 SQVTM and CDR2 ANQGSEA. CDR3 loop: CSVVLSEGSKQFF. CDR3 sequence (DNA): TGCAGCGTGGTTTTGAGCGAAGGGTCCAAGCAGTTCTTC.

This clonotype was seen more than once but under ten times. A much more abundant neighbour one base away suggests this may be a read error. The V call is TRBV7-2, the J call TRBJ2-2; TRBD1 matches at 9 bases. CDR1 is SGHTA and CDR2 is FQGNSA in the germline V gene. The CDR3 contains 16 residues. The CDR3 region is CASGLKRTGGGGELFF. In DNA, the CDR3 is TGTGCCAGCGGCTTAAAGCGTACAGGGGGCGGCGGGGAGCTGTTTTTT.

The chain combines TRBV20-1 with TRBJ2-1; D may match TRBD1 or TRBD2 (6 bases each). Germline CDR1 and CDR2: DFQATT and SNEGSKA (reference sequence). V shed 6 bases and J shed 3 bases, with 24 bases lying between them. The CDR3 runs to 17 residues. CDR3 nucleotide sequence: TGCAGTGCCATAGAGGGGGGTTCGGCGGGACGCTACAATGAGCAGTTCTTC. Amino acids: CSAIEGGSAGRYNEQFF.

This clonotype was detected many times. J is TRBJ2-5 and V is TRBV7-2; D not certain. The CDR3 is 14 amino acids. Germline V gives CDR1 SGHTA, CDR2 FQGNSA. Between the trimmed V and J ends, which lost 1 base and 5 bases, there was a span of 11 bases. Here the CDR3 DNA reads TGTGCCAGCAGCTTAGTAAAGAGTGTGGAGACCCAGTACTTC. This gives the protein CASSLVKSVETQYF.

This clonotype was seen more than once but under ten times. J is TRBJ2-1 and V is TRBV7-3; 14 bases line up with TRBD2. Per germline, CDR1 SGHTA and CDR2 FQGTGA. Trimming cost V 5 bases and J 8 bases; bases outside gene matches: 11. The CDR3 runs to 17 residues. This CDR3 reads CASSPTVGTSGSYEQFF. The CDR3 nucleotides read TGTGCCAGCAGCCCGACTGTCGGGACTAGCGGGAGCTATGAGCAGTTCTTC.

The chain carries TRBV10-3 and TRBJ2-6; no firm D call. The CDR3 covers 14 residues. Germline CDR1 is ENHRY and CDR2 is SYGVKD. The V end was cut by 7 bases, the J end by 1 base, with 8 bases between. The CDR3 loop is CAITMGSGANVLTF. In DNA, the CDR3 is TGTGCCATCACCATGGGATCTGGGGCCAACGTCCTGACTTTC.